These 22 T cell receptor beta chains share one sample of origin, sequenced in a study of blood T cell repertoires in COVID-19. Clones were read by immunoSEQ multiplex PCR, and TCRdb kept only the in-frame ones, dropping some. This table holds 150,000 to 200,000 clones, 70% to 90% found once. The specimen was peripheral blood. Receptors were obtained from a woman at least 80 years old with COVID-19, enrolled during active disease.

This sequence joins TRBV6-1 and TRBJ2-2; the match to TRBD2 covers 7 bases. Germline lookup yields CDR1 MNHNS and CDR2 SASEGT. The trim removed 1 base at V and 3 bases at J, leaving 2 bases unmatched. The CDR3 sequence is 15 residues long. In DNA form, the CDR3 reads TGTGCCAGCAGTGAAGGCCTAGCGGACACCGGGGAGCTGTTTTTT. This sequence encodes CASSEGLADTGELFF.

The CDR3 sequence: CASSYPGWSYEQYF. In DNA, the CDR3 is TGTGCCAGCAGTTACCCAGGGTGGTCCTACGAGCAGTACTTC. The J gene is TRBJ2-7, the V gene TRBV28, with a possible D match to TRBD1 (5 bases). This CDR3 spans 14 amino acids. The V and J ends lost 4 bases and 1 base respectively, with 11 bases between them. Germline V gene data show CDR1 as MDHEN and CDR2 as SYDVKM.

This clone occurred a few times. The CDR3: CASRRAGVSYEQYF. In DNA form, the CDR3 reads TGTGCCAGCAGGCGAGCGGGAGTCTCCTACGAGCAGTACTTC. The chain has TRBV28 and TRBJ2-7; 8 bases agree with TRBD2. Per germline, CDR1 MDHEN and CDR2 SYDVKM. The CDR3 extends over 14 amino acids. Germline trimming cut 6 bases from V and 0 bases from J; bases unmatched to any gene: 4.

The V call is TRBV5-5, the J call TRBJ1-5, with D possibly matching TRBD1 (5 bases). Germline V lookup: CDR1 SGHKS, CDR2 YYEKEE (reference sequence). CDR3 length equals 15 residues. The V end was cut by 5 bases, the J end by 3 bases, with 15 bases between. The DNA for the CDR3 is TGTGCCAGCAGTAAAGACAGCTACAACAATCAGCCCCAGCATTTT. It encodes CASSKDSYNNQPQHF.

The count of this clone is one. V and J are TRBV28 and TRBJ2-7; TRBD2 matches at 9 bases. V lost 3 bases, J lost 6 bases, and 15 bases stayed unmatched. Germline CDR1 is MDHEN and CDR2 is SYDVKM. The CDR3 runs 17 residues. Here the CDR3 reads CASSFPGLAGGPLEQYF. CDR3 coding DNA: TGTGCCAGCAGTTTCCCTGGACTGGCGGGAGGGCCCCTCGAGCAGTACTTC.

The rearrangement links TRBV6-5 to TRBJ1-6; tentatively, D is TRBD1 (6 bases). The germline gives CDR1 MNHEY, CDR2 SVGAGI. The CDR3 contains 15 residues. Trimming stripped 2 bases from V and 8 bases from J, with 13 bases between. In DNA form, the CDR3 reads TGTGCCAGCAGTTACGGGGGCTCTCCAGATTCACCCCTCCACTTT. Its protein product is CASSYGGSPDSPLHF.

The chain joins TRBV10-3 to TRBJ1-1, with 7 bases matching TRBD1. This CDR3 is 16 amino acids long. V shed 2 bases and J 1 base; nucleotides not matched to a gene: 7. The germline V gene encodes CDR1 ENHRY and CDR2 SYGVKD. CDR3 DNA sequence: TGTGCCATCAGTGAGAGGACGACAGGGACGAACACTGAAGCTTTCTTT. Translating it yields CAISERTTGTNTEAFF.

The V gene is TRBV6-2 or TRBV6-3, the J gene TRBJ2-1, with 7 positions matching TRBD2. This CDR3 contains 15 residues. Losses at the gene ends were 5 bases for V and 4 bases for J; bases not matched to a gene: 8. Germline V CDR1 and CDR2: MNHEY, SVGEGT. Written as DNA, the CDR3 is TGTGCCAGCAGTCAGATGAGCGGGAATTACAATGAGCAGTTCTTC. Protein product: CASSQMSGNYNEQFF.

V usage is TRBV5-5 and J usage is TRBJ2-1, with D uncertain. The CDR3 is 12 amino acids. Germline-derived CDR1 and CDR2 are SGHKS and YYEKEE (reference sequence). Trimming removed 0 bases at V and 15 bases at J, with 13 bases between. CDR3 residues: CASSLVETAVFF. CDR3 DNA sequence: TGTGCCAGCAGCTTGGTAGAGACTGCCGTGTTCTTC.

J is TRBJ1-1 and V is TRBV6-6; weak D call: TRBD1 (6 bases). CDR3 length: 14 residues. CDR1 is MNHNY and CDR2 is SVGAGI in the germline V gene (reference sequence). V was pared by 1 base and J by 8 bases, with 14 bases between. The CDR3 region is CASSYFEQGKEAFF. Written as DNA, the CDR3 is TGTGCCAGCAGTTACTTTGAACAGGGTAAGGAAGCTTTCTTT.

This chain links TRBV6-5 with TRBJ2-7, with TRBD1 identical over 7 bases. CDR1 and CDR2 from the germline V gene are MNHEY and SVGAGI. With V trimmed by 2 bases and J by 3 bases, 7 bases remained unmatched. The CDR3 consists of 15 residues. The CDR3 DNA sequence: TGTGCCAGCAGTTACCTATCCGGGACAGTCTACGAGCAGTACTTC. Amino acid sequence: CASSYLSGTVYEQYF.

The rearrangement joins TRBV19 to TRBJ2-7; 7 bases are shared with TRBD1. The V gene's germline CDR1 is LNHDA and CDR2 SQIVND (reference sequence). V gave up 2 bases and J gave up 5 bases; unmatched junction bases: 3. The CDR3 is 13 residues long. CDR3 region: CASSIRGQNEQYF. Written as DNA, the CDR3 is TGTGCCAGTAGTATACGGGGACAGAACGAGCAGTACTTC.

The genes are TRBV6-6 and TRBJ1-1; D gene uncertain. Looked up from germline, CDR1 is MNHNY and CDR2 is SVGAGI (reference sequence). The CDR3 has 14 amino acids. Trimming left V 0 bases short and J 6 bases short, with 11 bases between. The CDR3 spells CASSYSGGWAEAFF. CDR3 sequence (DNA): TGTGCCAGCAGTTACTCGGGAGGGTGGGCTGAAGCTTTCTTT.

V is TRBV28 and J is TRBJ1-2; TRBD1 agrees at 7 bases. Losses at the gene ends were 7 bases for V and 4 bases for J; bases not matched to a gene: 9. Germline values: CDR1 MDHEN, CDR2 SYDVKM. The CDR3 covers 14 residues. The CDR3 here is CASTPGTERYGYTF. CDR3 DNA sequence: TGTGCCAGCACTCCCGGGACAGAACGCTATGGCTACACCTTC.

This clone was found many times. The chain combines TRBV11-2 with TRBJ2-7, with TRBD2 identical over 12 bases. There are 16 residues in the CDR3. Trimming cost V 6 bases and J 2 bases; bases outside gene matches: 8. Germline V CDR1 and CDR2: SGHAT, FQNNGV. CDR3 in amino acids: CASRPLAGGPPYEQYF. CDR3 coding DNA: TGTGCCAGCAGGCCCCTAGCGGGAGGGCCACCCTACGAGCAGTACTTC.

This rearrangement joins TRBV29-1 to TRBJ2-4; no definite D call. V was cut by 5 bases and J by 2 bases, with 10 bases left in between. Germline V gene lookup returns CDR1 SQVTM and CDR2 ANQGSEA. The CDR3 consists of 13 residues. CDR3 DNA: TGCAGCGTTTCGTCAGGTCCCAAAAACATTCAGTACTTC. Its protein product is CSVSSGPKNIQYF.

The rearrangement links TRBV5-6 to TRBJ2-1, with 13 bases identical to TRBD2. This CDR3 contains 16 residues. Trimming removed 4 bases from V and 8 bases from J; junction bases left unmatched: 9. Per the germline V gene, CDR1 is SGHDT and CDR2 is YYEEEE. The chain's CDR3 is CASSPAGTSGMYEQFF. In nucleotides, the CDR3 is TGTGCCAGCAGCCCGGCGGGGACTAGCGGGATGTATGAGCAGTTCTTC.

The chain carries TRBV7-9 and TRBJ1-5; 9 bases fit TRBD1. V was pared by 6 bases and J by 6 bases, with 9 bases of the junction left unmatched. The CDR3 is made up of 15 amino acids. Germline V gene sequence: CDR1 SEHNR, CDR2 FQNEAQ (reference sequence). CDR3 amino acids: CASSPGGTGLQPQHF. The CDR3 nucleotides read TGTGCCAGCAGTCCAGGGGGGACAGGGCTTCAGCCCCAGCATTTT.

This clone was observed a handful of times. The V call is TRBV10-3, the J call TRBJ1-1, with D possibly matching TRBD1 (5 bases). Germline CDR1 ENHRY, CDR2 SYGVKD. Trimming shortened V by 10 bases and J by 0 bases, and 12 bases separated the two germline ends. The CDR3 consists of 13 residues. The DNA for the CDR3 is TGTGCCACCAAGGACACTTTGAACACTGAAGCTTTCTTT. This encodes CATKDTLNTEAFF.

The gene calls are TRBV19 and TRBJ1-3; D is undetermined. The germline V gene encodes CDR1 LNHDA and CDR2 SQIVND (reference sequence). The V and J ends lost 6 bases and 3 bases respectively, with 9 bases between them. The CDR3 extends over 13 amino acids. In nucleotides, the CDR3 is TGTGCCAGTAGCGAAAGCCGTGGAAACACCATATATTTT. Its translation: CASSESRGNTIYF.

A remark on this clone: Other DNA sequences in this specimen translate into the identical CDR3. The rearrangement links TRBV5-4 to TRBJ1-3; D might be TRBD1 (6 bases). The V end was cut by 1 base, the J end by 4 bases, with 6 bases between. The CDR3 consists of 13 residues. Germline CDR1 SGHNT, CDR2 YYREEE (reference sequence). This chain's CDR3 is CASSLTGGNTIYF. CDR3 bases: TGTGCCAGCAGCTTGACAGGGGGAAACACCATATATTTT.

This clone was recorded only once. This chain joins TRBV27 and TRBJ1-2; unclear D gene. The CDR3 totals 12 residues. CDR1 is MNHEY, CDR2 SMNVEV, per germline (reference sequence). V was cut by 6 bases and J by 7 bases, with 12 bases left in between. The CDR3, as DNA: TGTGCCAGCAGGACTACATTGGGTGGCTACACCTTC. This translates into CASRTTLGGYTF.